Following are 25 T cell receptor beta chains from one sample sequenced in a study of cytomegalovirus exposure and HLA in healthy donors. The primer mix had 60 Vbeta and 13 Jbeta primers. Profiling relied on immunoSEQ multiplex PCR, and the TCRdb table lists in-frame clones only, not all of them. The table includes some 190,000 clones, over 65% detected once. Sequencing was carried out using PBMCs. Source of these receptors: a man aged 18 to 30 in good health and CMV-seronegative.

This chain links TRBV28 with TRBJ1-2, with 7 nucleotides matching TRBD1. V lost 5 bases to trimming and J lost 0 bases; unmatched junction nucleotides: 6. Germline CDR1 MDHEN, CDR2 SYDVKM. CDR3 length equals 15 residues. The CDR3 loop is CASSTRQGANYGYTF. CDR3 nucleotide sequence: TGTGCCAGCAGTACCAGACAGGGAGCTAACTATGGCTACACCTTC.

The CDR3 spells CASSAAGVQETQYF. The CDR3 DNA sequence: TGTGCCAGCAGCGCCGCCGGGGTACAGGAGACCCAGTACTTC. This chain connects TRBV9 to TRBJ2-5; weak D call: TRBD2 (5 bases). Germline values: CDR1 SGDLS, CDR2 YYNGEE. The CDR3 consists of 14 residues. V was shortened by 3 bases and J by 5 bases, with 14 bases between the two germline ends.

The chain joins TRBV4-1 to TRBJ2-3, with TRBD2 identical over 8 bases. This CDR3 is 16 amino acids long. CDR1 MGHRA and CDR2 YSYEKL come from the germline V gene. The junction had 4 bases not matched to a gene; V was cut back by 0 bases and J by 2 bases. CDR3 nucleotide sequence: TGCGCCAGCAGCCAAGATTGGCGGGGGGACACAGATACGCAGTATTTT. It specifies CASSQDWRGDTDTQYF.

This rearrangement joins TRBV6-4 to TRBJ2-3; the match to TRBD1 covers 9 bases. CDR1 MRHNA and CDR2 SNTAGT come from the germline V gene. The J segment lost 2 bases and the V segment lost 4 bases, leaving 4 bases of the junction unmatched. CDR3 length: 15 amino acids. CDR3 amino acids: CASSGQGGTTDTQYF. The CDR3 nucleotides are TGTGCCAGCAGTGGACAGGGGGGGACCACAGATACGCAGTATTTT.

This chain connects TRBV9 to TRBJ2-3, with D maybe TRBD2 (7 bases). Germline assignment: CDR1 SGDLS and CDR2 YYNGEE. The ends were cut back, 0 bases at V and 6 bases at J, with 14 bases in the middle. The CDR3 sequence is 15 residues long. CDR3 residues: CASSVGGGPGDTQYF. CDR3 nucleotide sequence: TGTGCCAGCAGCGTAGGGGGGGGGCCGGGGGATACGCAGTATTTT.

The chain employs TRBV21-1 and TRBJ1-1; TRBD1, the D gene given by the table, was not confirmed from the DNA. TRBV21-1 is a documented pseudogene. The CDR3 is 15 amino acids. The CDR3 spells CASSKEQKMNTEAFF. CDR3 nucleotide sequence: TGTGCCAGCAGCAAAGAACAGAAAATGAACACTGAAGCTTTCTTT.

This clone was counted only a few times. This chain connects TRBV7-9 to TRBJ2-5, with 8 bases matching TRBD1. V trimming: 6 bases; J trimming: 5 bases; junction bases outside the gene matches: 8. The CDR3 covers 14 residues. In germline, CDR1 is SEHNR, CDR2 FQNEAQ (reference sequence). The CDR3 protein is CASRRQGRGETQYF. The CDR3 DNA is TGTGCCAGCAGGCGACAGGGGCGAGGGGAGACCCAGTACTTC.

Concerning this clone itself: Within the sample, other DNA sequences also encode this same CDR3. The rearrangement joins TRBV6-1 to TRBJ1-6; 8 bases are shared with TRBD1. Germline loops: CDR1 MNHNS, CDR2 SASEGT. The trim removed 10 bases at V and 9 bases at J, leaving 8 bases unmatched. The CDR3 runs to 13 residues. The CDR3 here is CAISETGASPLHF. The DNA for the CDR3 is TGTGCCATCTCAGAGACAGGGGCTTCACCCCTCCACTTT.

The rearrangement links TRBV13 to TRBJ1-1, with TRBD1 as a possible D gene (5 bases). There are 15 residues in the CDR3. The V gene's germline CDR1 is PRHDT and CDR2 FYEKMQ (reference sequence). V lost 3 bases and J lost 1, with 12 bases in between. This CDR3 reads CASSFRELPNTEAFF. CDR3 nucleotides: TGTGCCAGCAGCTTCAGGGAATTACCGAACACTGAAGCTTTCTTT.

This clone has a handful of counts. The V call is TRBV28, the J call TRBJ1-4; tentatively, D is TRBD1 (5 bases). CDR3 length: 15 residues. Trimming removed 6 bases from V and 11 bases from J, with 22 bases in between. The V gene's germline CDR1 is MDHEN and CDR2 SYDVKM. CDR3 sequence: CASSPGGADLSKLFF. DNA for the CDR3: TGTGCCAGCAGCCCGGGAGGGGCGGATCTAAGTAAACTGTTTTTT. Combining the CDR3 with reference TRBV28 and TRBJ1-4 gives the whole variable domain DVKVTQSSRYLVKRTGEKVFLECVQDMDHENMFWYRQDPGLGLRLIYFSYDVKMKEKGDIPEGYSVSREKKERFSLILESASTNQTSMYLCASSPGGADLSKLFFGSGTQLSVL.

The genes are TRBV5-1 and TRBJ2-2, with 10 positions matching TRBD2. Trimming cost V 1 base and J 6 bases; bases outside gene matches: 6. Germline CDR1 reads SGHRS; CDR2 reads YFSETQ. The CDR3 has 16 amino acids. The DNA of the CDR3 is TGCGCCAGCAGCTTGAGCTTGAGCGGGGGGGCCGGGGAGCTGTTTTTT. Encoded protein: CASSLSLSGGAGELFF.

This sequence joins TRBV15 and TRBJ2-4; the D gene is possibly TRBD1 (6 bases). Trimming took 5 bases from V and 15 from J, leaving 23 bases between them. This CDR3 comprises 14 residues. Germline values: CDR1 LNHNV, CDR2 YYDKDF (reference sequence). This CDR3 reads CATSVENQGRGLYF. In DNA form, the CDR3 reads TGTGCCACCAGCGTCGAAAACCAGGGGCGCGGGTTGTACTTC.

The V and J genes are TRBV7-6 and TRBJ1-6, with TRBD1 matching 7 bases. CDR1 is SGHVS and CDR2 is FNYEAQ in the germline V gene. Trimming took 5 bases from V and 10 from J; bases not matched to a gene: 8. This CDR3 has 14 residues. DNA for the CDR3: TGTGCCAGCAGCACGACAGGGCTTCTCTCACCCCTCCACTTT. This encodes CASSTTGLLSPLHF.

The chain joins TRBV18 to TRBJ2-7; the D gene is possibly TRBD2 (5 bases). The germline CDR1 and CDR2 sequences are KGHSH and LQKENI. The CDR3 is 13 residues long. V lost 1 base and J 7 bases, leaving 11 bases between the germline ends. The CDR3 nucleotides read TGTGCCAGCTCACCACGGGCGACGGGGGAGCAGTACTTC. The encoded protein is CASSPRATGEQYF. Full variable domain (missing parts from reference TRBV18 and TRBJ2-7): NAGVMQNPRHLVRRRGQEARLRCSPMKGHSHVYWYRQLPEEGLKFMVYLQKENIIDESGMPKERFSAEFPKEGPSILRIQQVVRGDSAAYFCASSPRATGEQYFGPGTRLTVT.

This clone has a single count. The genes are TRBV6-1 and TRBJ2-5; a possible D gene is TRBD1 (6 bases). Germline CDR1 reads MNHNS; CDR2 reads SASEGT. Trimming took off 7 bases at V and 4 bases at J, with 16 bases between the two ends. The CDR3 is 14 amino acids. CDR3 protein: CASTAVPRGETQYF. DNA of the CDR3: TGTGCCAGCACTGCAGTCCCCAGGGGAGAGACCCAGTACTTC.

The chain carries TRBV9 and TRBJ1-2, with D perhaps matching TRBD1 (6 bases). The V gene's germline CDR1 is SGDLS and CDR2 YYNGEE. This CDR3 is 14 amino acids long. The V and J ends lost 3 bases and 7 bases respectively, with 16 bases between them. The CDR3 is CASSGVSGEVGYTF. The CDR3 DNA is TGTGCCAGCAGCGGAGTCTCAGGGGAAGTTGGCTACACCTTC.

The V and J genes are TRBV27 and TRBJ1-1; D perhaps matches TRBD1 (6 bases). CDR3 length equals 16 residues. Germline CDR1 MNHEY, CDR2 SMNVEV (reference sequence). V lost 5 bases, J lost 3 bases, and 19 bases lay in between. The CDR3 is CASSPTRGGRDTEAFF. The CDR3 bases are TGTGCCAGCAGTCCCACCCGGGGGGGCCGGGACACTGAAGCTTTCTTT.

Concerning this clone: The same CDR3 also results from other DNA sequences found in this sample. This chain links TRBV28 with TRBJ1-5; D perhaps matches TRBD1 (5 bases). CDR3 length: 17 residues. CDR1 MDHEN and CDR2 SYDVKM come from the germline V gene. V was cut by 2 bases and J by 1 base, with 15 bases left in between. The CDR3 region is CASSLIRGLLSNQPQHF. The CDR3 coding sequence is TGTGCCAGCAGTTTAATCCGGGGACTCCTAAGCAATCAGCCCCAGCATTTT.

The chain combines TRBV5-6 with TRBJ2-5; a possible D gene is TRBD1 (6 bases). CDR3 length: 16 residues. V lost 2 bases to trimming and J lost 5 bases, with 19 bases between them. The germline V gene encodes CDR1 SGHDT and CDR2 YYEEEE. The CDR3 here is CASSFPNREVRETQYF. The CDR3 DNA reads TGTGCCAGCAGCTTCCCCAACAGGGAAGTACGGGAGACCCAGTACTTC.

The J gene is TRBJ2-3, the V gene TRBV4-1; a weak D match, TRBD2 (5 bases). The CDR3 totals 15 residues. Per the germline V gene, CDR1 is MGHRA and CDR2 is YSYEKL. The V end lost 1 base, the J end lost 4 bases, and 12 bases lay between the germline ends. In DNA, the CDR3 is TGCGCCAGCAGCCAAGCGGACTTCCTCTCAGATACGCAGTATTTT. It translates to CASSQADFLSDTQYF.

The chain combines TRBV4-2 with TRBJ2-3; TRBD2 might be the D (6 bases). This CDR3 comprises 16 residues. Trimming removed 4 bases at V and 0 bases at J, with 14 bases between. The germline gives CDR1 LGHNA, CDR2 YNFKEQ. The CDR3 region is CASSLPGGDSTDTQYF. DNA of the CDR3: TGTGCCAGCAGCCTCCCAGGCGGGGACAGCACAGATACGCAGTATTTT.

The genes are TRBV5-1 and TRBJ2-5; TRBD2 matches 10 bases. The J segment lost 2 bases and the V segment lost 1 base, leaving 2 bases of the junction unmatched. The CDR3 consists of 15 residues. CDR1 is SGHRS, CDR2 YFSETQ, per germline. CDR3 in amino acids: CASSLSGRGQETQYF. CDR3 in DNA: TGCGCCAGCAGCTTGAGCGGGAGGGGGCAAGAGACCCAGTACTTC. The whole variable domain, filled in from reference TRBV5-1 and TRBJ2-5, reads KAGVTQTPRYLIKTRGQQVTLSCSPISGHRSVSWYQQTPGQGLQFLFEYFSETQRNKGNFPGRFSGRQFSNSRSEMNVSTLELGDSALYLCASSLSGRGQETQYFGPGTRLLVL.

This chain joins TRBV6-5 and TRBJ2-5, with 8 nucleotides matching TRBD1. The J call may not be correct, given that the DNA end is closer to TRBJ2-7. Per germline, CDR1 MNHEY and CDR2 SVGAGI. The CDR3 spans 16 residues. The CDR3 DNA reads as TGTGCCAGCAGTTCAGCCGGGACAGGTGGGGGCTACGAGCAGTACTTC. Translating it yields CASSSAGTGGGYEQYF.

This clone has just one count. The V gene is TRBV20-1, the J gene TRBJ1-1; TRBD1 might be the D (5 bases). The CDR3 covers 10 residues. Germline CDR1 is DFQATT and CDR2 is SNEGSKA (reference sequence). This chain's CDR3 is CRVWGAEAFF. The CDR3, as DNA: TGCAGAGTCTGGGGCGCCGAGGCTTTCTTT.

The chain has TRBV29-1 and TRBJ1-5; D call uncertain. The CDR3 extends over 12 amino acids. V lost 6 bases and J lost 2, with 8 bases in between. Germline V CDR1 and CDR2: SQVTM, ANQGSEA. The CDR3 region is CSVQLGNQPQHF. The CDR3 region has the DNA TGCAGCGTCCAACTTGGCAATCAGCCCCAGCATTTT. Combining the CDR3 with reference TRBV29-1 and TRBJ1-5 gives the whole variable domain SAVISQKPSRDICQRGTSLTIQCQVDSQVTMMFWYRQQPGQSLTLIATANQGSEATYESGFVIDKFPISRPNLTFSTLTVSNMSPEDSSIYLCSVQLGNQPQHFGDGTRLSIL.